One and the same sample provided the 2 T cell receptor beta chains below, sequenced in a study of T cell clonality in common variable immunodeficiency. Findings and caveats of the study: Common variable immunodeficiency TCR beta sequences reportedly had fewer deletions and N-nucleotide insertions.

Repertoires were generated with immunoSEQ multiplex PCR, while TCRdb's copy carries only in-frame clones and drops some. Listed here are some 17,000 clones without any singletons, the top ten holding 14%. For these receptors, no antigen is known. Sequenced material: peripheral blood mononuclear cells. The receptors shown here come from a human donor with common variable immunodeficiency.

This clone was observed a handful of times. The CDR3 end falls 3 residues outside the read, so it is completed with the germline J gene. The chain links TRBV2 to TRBJ2-7; D not certain. Germline V gene data show CDR1 as SNHLY and CDR2 as FYNNEI. With 1 base removed from V and 6 bases from J, the gap between germline ends came to 13 bases. The CDR3 has 14 residues. The chain's CDR3 is CASSEEFRSPEQYF. The DNA read from the CDR3 is TGTGCCAGCAGTGAAGAGTTCAGGTCTCCCGAG.

This clone is categorized as medium-sized (0.01 to 0.1%). The missing CDR3 end, 3 residues past where the read stops, is filled in from the germline J gene. This chain joins TRBV20-1 and TRBJ2-7; D is ambiguous. Germline-derived CDR1 and CDR2 are DFQATT and SNEGSKA (reference sequence). The CDR3 runs to 14 residues. V was trimmed by 5 bases and J by 2 bases, leaving 16 bases between them. Incomplete CDR3 DNA: TGCAGTGCTTTCGACAATCCGTTGGCCTACGAG. Protein sequence: CSAFDNPLAYE. The entire CDR3 protein reads CSAFDNPLAYEQYF.